This T cell receptor beta chain was recorded in a study of vaccination effects on CD4 cells after COVID-19. Whole-study findings and limits: The study, lacking early post-infection timepoints, had few convalescent patients.

Germline V gives CDR1 LNHDA, CDR2 SQIVND (reference sequence). The CDR3 loop spans 15 amino acids. Trimming removed 6 bases from V and 5 bases from J, with 17 bases in between. Antigen-specific CD4+ T cells were expanded with viral peptide pools in the ViraFEST assay before sequencing. Subsequent to 10 days of culture, CD4+ T cells were isolated. Each participant received a vaccine that was either BNT162b2 or mRNA-1273, given as two doses. Note on this clone: What it recognizes is unknown.

This table comes from immunoSEQ multiplex PCR, and its TCRdb copy is limited to in-frame clones, with some not included. Altogether more than 20,000 clones are present, 60% to 80% being singletons, with the ten largest covering more than 5.5%. This receptor was identified in a human donor who received a COVID-19 vaccine. Some clones in this sample may be carry-over from other donors' samples. The genes are TRBV19 and TRBJ1-5; D might be TRBD1 (6 bases). The sample was CD4+ T cells from PBMCs cultured with SARS-CoV-2 spike peptides, taken after COVID-19 vaccination. The CDR3 protein is CASSPLDPGDQPQHF. The CDR3 DNA reads as TGTGCCAGTAGCCCCTTAGATCCAGGGGATCAGCCCCAGCATTTT.